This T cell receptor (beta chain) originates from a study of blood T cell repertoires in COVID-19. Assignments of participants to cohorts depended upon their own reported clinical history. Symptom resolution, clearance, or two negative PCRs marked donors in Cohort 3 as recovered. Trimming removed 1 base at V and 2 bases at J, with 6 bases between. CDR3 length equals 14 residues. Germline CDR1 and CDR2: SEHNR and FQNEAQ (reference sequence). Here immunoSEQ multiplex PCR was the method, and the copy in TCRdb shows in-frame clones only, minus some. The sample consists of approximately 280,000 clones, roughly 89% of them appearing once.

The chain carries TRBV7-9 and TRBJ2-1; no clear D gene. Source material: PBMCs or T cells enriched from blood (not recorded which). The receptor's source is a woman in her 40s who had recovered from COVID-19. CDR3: CASSLGATYNEQFF. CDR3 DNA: TGTGCCAGCAGCTTAGGTGCTACCTACAATGAGCAGTTCTTC.